This T cell receptor beta chain was found in a study of beta chain features in type 1 diabetes. Study-wide context: Age and gender were similar between patients and healthy donors, as were cell yields. Study outcomes and limitations: Reduced insertions and increased deletions marked VDJ junctions in type 1 diabetes patients. Within each of all four CD4+ subsets, Type 1 diabetes patients had TCRB CDR3s that were moderately but significantly shorter.

This CDR3 has 16 amino acids. Trimming pared 4 bases from V and 0 bases from J, leaving 13 bases between. Germline CDR1 SGDLS, CDR2 YYNGEE. Reverse transcribing all isolated RNA meant expressed TCRB transcripts were sequenced. Here immunoSEQ multiplex PCR was the method, and the copy in TCRdb shows in-frame clones only, minus some. The sample yields about 930,000 clones, roughly 15% seen once. This clone was observed a few times. Its target is unknown. This TCR was sampled from a woman aged 18-29 years in good health. The sample was naive CD4+ T cells from blood. J is TRBJ1-4 and V is TRBV9; a possible D gene is TRBD1 (5 bases). The CDR3 DNA is TGTGCCAGCAGCCTCAGCCTACAGGCAACTAATGAAAAACTGTTTTTT. Its translation: CASSLSLQATNEKLFF.